This record covers a single TCR beta chain. This specimen belongs to a study of blood T cells in healthy people across ages. CDR3 size: 13 residues. Germline-derived CDR1 and CDR2 are MNHEY and SVGAGI. The V gene lost 5 bases and the J gene lost 1 base, with 8 bases spanning the gap. A second roughly 6 to 12 cycle PCR used barcoded and J-beta primers. TCRdb itself ran the 5' RACE reads through MiXCR, one entry per CDR3 protein. The sample lists hundreds of thousands of distinct CDR3 sequences, around two fifths occurring once. The TCR originated in a man aged 60 to 69 in good health. Source material: blood. This sequence joins TRBV6-5 and TRBJ1-1; D unresolved. The CDR3 region has the DNA TGTGCCAGCAGTGAAACAGAGAACACTGAAGCTTTCTTT. This translates into CASSETENTEAFF.